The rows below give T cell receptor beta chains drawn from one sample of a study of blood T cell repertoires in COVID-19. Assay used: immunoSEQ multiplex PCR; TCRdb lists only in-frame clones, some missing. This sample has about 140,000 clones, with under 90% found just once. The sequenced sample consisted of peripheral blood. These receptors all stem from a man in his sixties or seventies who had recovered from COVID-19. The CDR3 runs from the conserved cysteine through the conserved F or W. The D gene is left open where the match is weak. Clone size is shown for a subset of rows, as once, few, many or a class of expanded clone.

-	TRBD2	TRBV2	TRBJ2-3	TGTGCCAGCAGTCCGACTGCGGGAGTTCTAGATACGCAGTATTTT	CASSPTAGVLDTQYF
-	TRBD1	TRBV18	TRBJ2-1	TGTGCCAGCTCACACCGGGACAGGGGAAAGCGGGATTACAATGAGCAGTTCTTC	CASSHRDRGKRDYNEQFF
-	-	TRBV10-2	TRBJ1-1	TGCGCCAGCGTTGAGGGCGGCACTGAAGCTTTCTTT	CASVEGGTEAFF
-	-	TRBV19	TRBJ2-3	TGTGCCAGTAGGGAGGGCGCGGCAGATACGCAGTATTTT	CASREGAADTQYF
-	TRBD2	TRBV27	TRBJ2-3	TGTGCCAGTACCAGGACTAGCGGGAGGAGGATCACAGATACGCAGTATTTT	CASTRTSGRRITDTQYF
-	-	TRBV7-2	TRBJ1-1	TGTGCCAGCACCGACCTAGCCGGGAGCGCTGAAGCTTTCTTT	CASTDLAGSAEAFF
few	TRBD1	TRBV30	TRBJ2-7	TGTGCCTGGAGTAGGACAGGGATCGAGCAGTACTTC	CAWSRTGIEQYF
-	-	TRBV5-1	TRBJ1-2	TGCGCCAGCAGCTTGGCCATGACAGCTCTAACTCCCACCTTC	CASSLAMTALTPTF
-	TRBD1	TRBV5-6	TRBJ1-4	TGTGCCAGCAGCCCCGACAGGGTACTGGCTAATGAAAAACTGTTTTTT	CASSPDRVLANEKLFF
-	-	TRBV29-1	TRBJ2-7	TGCAGCGTTGAAGGGCAGGGCGGACACGAGCAGTACTTC	CSVEGQGGHEQYF
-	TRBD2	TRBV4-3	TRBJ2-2	TGCGCCAGCAGCCACCTTCCGGGACTAGCGGGAGAGGAGCTGTTTTTT	CASSHLPGLAGEELFF
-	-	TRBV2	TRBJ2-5	TGTGCCAGCAGTGAGAGTTGGACACAAGAGACCCAGTACTTC	CASSESWTQETQYF
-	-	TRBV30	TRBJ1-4	TGTGCCTGGAGTAAAGGACAGCTAGATAATGAAAAACTGTTTTTT	CAWSKGQLDNEKLFF
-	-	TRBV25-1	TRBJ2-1	TGTGCCAGCAGGGCGGGACTCAGAAACAATGAGCAGTTCTTC	CASRAGLRNNEQFF
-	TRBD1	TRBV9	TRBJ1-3	TGTGCCAGCAGCGCCGGGACAGGGGGAAACACCATATATTTT	CASSAGTGGNTIYF
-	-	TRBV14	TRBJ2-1	TGTGCCAGCAGCCAACTAGAATTCTCGAACAATGAGCAGTTCTTC	CASSQLEFSNNEQFF
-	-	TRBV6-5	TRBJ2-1	TGTGCCAGCAGTTACTCTTGGGCCATCTCCTACAATGAGCAGTTCTTC	CASSYSWAISYNEQFF
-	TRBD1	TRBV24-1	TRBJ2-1	TGTGCCACCAGTGCCGCCTACAGGGGTACTAATGAGCAGTTCTTC	CATSAAYRGTNEQFF
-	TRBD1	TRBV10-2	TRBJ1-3	TGCGCCAGCAGGACAGGGTCCTCTGGAAACACCATATATTTT	CASRTGSSGNTIYF
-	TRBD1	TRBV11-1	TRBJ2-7	TGTGCCAGCAGCCTCGGACAGGGGCTCCACTACGAGCAGTACTTC	CASSLGQGLHYEQYF
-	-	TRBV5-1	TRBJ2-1	TGCGCCAGCAGCGAAGCGGAGCCCTACAATGAGCAGTTCTTC	CASSEAEPYNEQFF
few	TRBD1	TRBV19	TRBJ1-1	TGTGCCAGTAGTCCCGGACAGGCGGGGAACACTGAAGCTTTCTTT	CASSPGQAGNTEAFF
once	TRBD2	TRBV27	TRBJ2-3	TGTGCCAGCAGTTTAGATCGGGAGGAAGATACGCAGTATTTT	CASSLDREEDTQYF
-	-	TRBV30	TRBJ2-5	TGTGCCTGGGGACGTAACCAAGAGACCCAGTACTTC	CAWGRNQETQYF
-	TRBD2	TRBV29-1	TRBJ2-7	TGCAGCGTCGCCAACGGACTAGCGGGAGCCGAGCAGTACTTC	CSVANGLAGAEQYF
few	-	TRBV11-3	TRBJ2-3	TGTGCCAGCAGCAAATCAGGGCCAGATACGCAGTATTTT	CASSKSGPDTQYF
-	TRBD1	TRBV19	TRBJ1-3	TGTGCCACCGCCTCCAGGGGGACTGGAAACACCATATATTTT	CATASRGTGNTIYF
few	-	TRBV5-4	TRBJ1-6	TGTGCCAGCAGCTTGGATCTTGGGCAGGGGTGGAATTCACCCCTCCACTTT	CASSLDLGQGWNSPLHF
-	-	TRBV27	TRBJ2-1	TGTGCCACCCCACTTCGGCCCGGGAGCTCCTACAATGAGCAGTTCTTC	CATPLRPGSSYNEQFF
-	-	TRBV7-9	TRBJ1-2	TGTGCCAGCACCCTTGCGGCTAACTATGGCTACACCTTC	CASTLAANYGYTF
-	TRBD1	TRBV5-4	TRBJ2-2	TGTGCCAGCCATAAGAACAGGGGTGAGACCGGGGAGCTGTTTTTT	CASHKNRGETGELFF
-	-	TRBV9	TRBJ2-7	TGTGCCAGCAGCGTAGGAGATAGCGGTCTTTACGAGCAGTACTTC	CASSVGDSGLYEQYF
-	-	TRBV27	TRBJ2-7	TGTGCCAGCAGTTTAGGCGGAACAATCCCCTACGAGCAGTACTTC	CASSLGGTIPYEQYF
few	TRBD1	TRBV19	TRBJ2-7	TGTGCCAGTAGCGGGGACAGGGTCTACGAGCAGTACTTC	CASSGDRVYEQYF
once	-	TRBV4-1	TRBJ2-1	TGCGCCAGCAGCGGGCGCCAGGGGATGGTCGATGAGCAGTTCTTC	CASSGRQGMVDEQFF
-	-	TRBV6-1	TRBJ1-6	TGTGCCAGCAGTGAATTATATAATTCACCCCTCCACTTT	CASSELYNSPLHF
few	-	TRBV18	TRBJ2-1	TGTGCCAGCTCACCAGATATAGATGAGCAGTTCTTC	CASSPDIDEQFF
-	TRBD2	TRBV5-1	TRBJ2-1	TGCGCCAGCAGCTTGGTTCCTAGCGGGAGCACCTACAATGAGCAGTTCTTC	CASSLVPSGSTYNEQFF
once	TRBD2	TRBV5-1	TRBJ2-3	TGCGCCAGCAGCACCGATGGACTAGCGGGGAGCACAGATACGCAGTATTTT	CASSTDGLAGSTDTQYF
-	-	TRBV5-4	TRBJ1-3	TGTGCCAGCAGCTCCTTCCGGGGGTCTGGAAACACCATATATTTT	CASSSFRGSGNTIYF
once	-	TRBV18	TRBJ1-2	TGTGCCAGCTCTCCGCCGGCTGGCTCAGGAGGCTACACCTTC	CASSPPAGSGGYTF